The 24 T cell receptor beta chains below come from one sample, sequenced in a study of shared clonotypes between healthy human individuals. Naive CD8 cells lacked CD45RO, underwent positive selection for CCR7 and left out terminally differentiated effector memory CD45RA+ cells. Profiled with immunoSEQ multiplex PCR; TCRdb holds only in-frame clones, not every one. Among millions of clones listed, about 92% were seen once. The sample comprised naive CD8+ T cells from PBMCs. These TCRs come from a man younger than 35 in good health. Some clones in this sample may be carry-over from other donors' samples.

This CDR3 reads CASSRLAGGREEQYF. The CDR3 DNA reads TGCGCCAGCAGCCGCTTAGCGGGAGGACGTGAAGAGCAGTACTTC. V usage is TRBV4-1 and J usage is TRBJ2-7; TRBD2 matches 10 bases. The CDR3 consists of 15 residues. Germline V gives CDR1 MGHRA, CDR2 YSYEKL. J gave up 7 bases and V 4 bases, and 10 bases lay outside the gene matches.

J is TRBJ2-3 and V is TRBV7-9, with 9 bases aligning to TRBD2. Germline trimming cut 0 bases from V and 3 bases from J; bases unmatched to any gene: 4. The CDR3 contains 16 residues. Germline lookup yields CDR1 SEHNR and CDR2 FQNEAQ (reference sequence). The chain's CDR3 is CASSLAAGGETDTQYF. The CDR3 coding sequence is TGTGCCAGCAGCTTAGCTGCGGGAGGGGAGACAGATACGCAGTATTTT. The entire variable domain, with the rest obtained from reference TRBV7-9 and TRBJ2-3, is as follows: DTGVSQNPRHKITKRGQNVTFRCDPISEHNRLYWYRQTLGQGPEFLTYFQNEAQLEKSRLLSDRFSAERPKGSFSTLEIQRTEQGDSAMYLCASSLAAGGETDTQYFGPGTRLTVL.

This clone was picked up one time. The genes are TRBV2 and TRBJ1-2, with 10 nucleotides matching TRBD1. From germline, CDR1 is SNHLY and CDR2 FYNNEI. The CDR3 is 16 residues long. Trimming cost V 5 bases and J 3 bases; bases outside gene matches: 9. The CDR3, as DNA: TGTGCCAGCAGTCCCGCGACAGGGGGCTTGGACTATGGCTACACCTTC. The encoded protein is CASSPATGGLDYGYTF.

Note on this clone: An end of the junction differs from the germline gene, which may be a read error. The CDR3: CASSFYDERPSF. The CDR3 region has the DNA TGTGCCAGTAGTTTCTACGACGAGCGGCCCAGCTTC. The chain carries TRBV19 and TRBJ1-2; D call uncertain. This CDR3 spans 12 amino acids. CDR1 and CDR2 from the germline V gene are LNHDA and SQIVND (reference sequence).

The chain links TRBV4-3 to TRBJ2-6, with D perhaps given as TRBD1 or TRBD2 (5 bases each). Germline-derived CDR1 and CDR2 are LGHNA and YSLEER. The CDR3 is made up of 19 amino acids. V was shortened by 0 bases and J by 0 bases, with 15 bases between the two germline ends. This CDR3 reads CASSQDPGTVYSGANVLTF. CDR3 nucleotide sequence: TGCGCCAGCAGCCAAGATCCCGGGACGGTATACTCTGGGGCCAACGTCCTGACTTTC.

The chain combines TRBV15 with TRBJ2-1; a weak D match, TRBD2 (6 bases). This CDR3 contains 17 residues. V lost 2 bases and J lost 1, with 15 bases in between. The germline CDR1 and CDR2 sequences are LNHNV and YYDKDF (reference sequence). The CDR3 nucleotides read TGTGCCACCAGCAGATCTTCAGCGGGCTATTCCTACAATGAGCAGTTCTTC. Translating it yields CATSRSSAGYSYNEQFF.

This chain joins TRBV11-3 and TRBJ2-1, with 10 bases that match TRBD1. V trimming: 5 bases; J trimming: 3 bases; junction bases outside the gene matches: 16. This CDR3 is built from 19 residues. The germline V gene encodes CDR1 SGHNT and CDR2 YENEEA. CDR3 loop: CASSPGTGAFTDFYNEQFF. CDR3 in DNA: TGTGCCAGCAGCCCCGGGACAGGGGCGTTCACCGACTTCTACAATGAGCAGTTCTTC. The full variable domain, in which reference TRBV11-3 and TRBJ2-1 provide the parts outside the CDR3, is EAGVVQSPRYKIIEKKQPVAFWCNPISGHNTLYWYLQNLGQGPELLIRYENEEAVDDSQLPKDRFSAERLKGVDSTLKIQPAELGDSAVYLCASSPGTGAFTDFYNEQFFGPGTRLTVL.

CDR3: CASSPDSEYNYGYTF. The CDR3 bases are TGTGCCAGTAGCCCGGACAGCGAGTATAACTATGGCTACACCTTC. This chain joins TRBV19 and TRBJ1-2; tentatively, D is TRBD1 (6 bases). This CDR3 is 15 amino acids long. CDR1 and CDR2 (germline): LNHDA, SQIVND (reference sequence). V gave up 6 bases and J gave up 1 base, with 15 bases separating them.

The chain employs TRBV11-2 and TRBJ2-1; TRBD2 aligns across 8 bases. Germline V gene sequence: CDR1 SGHAT, CDR2 FQNNGV. V lost 1 base, J lost 3 bases, and 11 bases stayed unmatched. The CDR3 loop spans 18 amino acids. CDR3 sequence reads: CASSLVPTLAEIYNEQFF. The CDR3 DNA reads TGTGCCAGCAGCTTAGTCCCTACACTAGCGGAGATCTACAATGAGCAGTTCTTC.

The chain couples TRBV27 to TRBJ2-7; no reliable D call. Trimming took 11 bases from V and 6 from J, leaving 17 bases between them. This CDR3 contains 12 residues. Germline V gene lookup returns CDR1 MNHEY and CDR2 SMNVEV (reference sequence). The CDR3 region is CAAGPQTVEQYF. In DNA form, the CDR3 reads TGTGCCGCAGGTCCTCAAACGGTCGAGCAGTACTTC.

CDR3 sequence (DNA): TGTGCCAGCAGTTACGCGACAGGTTCTGGCTACGAGCAGTACTTC. Its translation is CASSYATGSGYEQYF. This rearrangement joins TRBV6-5 to TRBJ2-7; D perhaps matches TRBD1 (6 bases). V gave up 2 bases and J gave up 3 bases, with 14 bases separating them. CDR3 length: 15 amino acids. Germline V lookup: CDR1 MNHEY, CDR2 SVGAGI.

DNA of the CDR3: TGTGCCAGCAGCCCATCATGGGGGGAGAGCTCCTACAATGAGCAGTTCTTC. Translating gives CASSPSWGESSYNEQFF. This sequence joins TRBV7-3 and TRBJ2-1; perhaps TRBD2 as D (6 bases). Deletions cut 5 bases from V and 0 bases from J, with 17 bases between. The CDR3 runs 17 residues. CDR1 and CDR2 (germline): SGHTA, FQGTGA.

This chain uses TRBV27 with TRBJ2-7; 9 bases match TRBD1. The germline V gene encodes CDR1 MNHEY and CDR2 SMNVEV (reference sequence). Losses at the gene ends were 7 bases for V and 6 bases for J; bases not matched to a gene: 4. This CDR3 has 12 residues. The chain's CDR3 is CASTGTGSEQYF. In nucleotides, the CDR3 is TGTGCCAGCACCGGGACAGGGAGCGAGCAGTACTTC.

Notes on this clone: Within the sample, other DNA sequences also encode this same CDR3. The chain employs TRBV28 and TRBJ1-1; D unresolved. CDR1 and CDR2 from the germline V gene are MDHEN and SYDVKM. This CDR3 region has 15 residues. The germline V and J ends were trimmed by 3 bases and 2 bases, with 13 bases remaining between them. CDR3 bases: TGTGCCAGCAGTTTGTCACCGGGATTAAACACTGAAGCTTTCTTT. This sequence encodes CASSLSPGLNTEAFF.

The chain employs TRBV7-3 and TRBJ2-3; D possibly matches TRBD1 or TRBD2 (5 bases each). The length of the CDR3 is 19 residues. Trimming took off 1 base at V and 3 bases at J, with 23 bases between the two ends. Germline V gene lookup returns CDR1 SGHTA and CDR2 FQGTGA. CDR3 in amino acids: CASSLMGDRGYKKTDTQYF. The CDR3 coding sequence is TGTGCCAGCAGCTTAATGGGGGACCGAGGATATAAAAAGACAGATACGCAGTATTTT.

The rearrangement joins TRBV29-1 to TRBJ1-5; D unclear. The CDR3 runs to 13 residues. Trimming took off 5 bases at V and 4 bases at J, with 12 bases between the two ends. Germline V gene lookup returns CDR1 SQVTM and CDR2 ANQGSEA. The chain's CDR3 is CSVIPAGNQPQHF. CDR3 sequence (DNA): TGCAGCGTTATCCCTGCGGGAAATCAGCCCCAGCATTTT.

CDR3 amino acids: CASSQGQGNTKDGYTF. For the CDR3, the DNA is TGCGCCAGCAGCCAAGGACAGGGGAACACGAAGGATGGCTACACCTTC. This chain connects TRBV4-3 to TRBJ1-2; 8 bases fit TRBD1. Germline-derived CDR1 and CDR2 are LGHNA and YSLEER. The V and J ends lost 1 base and 6 bases, in that order; junction bases with no gene match: 10. This CDR3 has 16 residues.

V is TRBV28 and J is TRBJ2-1, with D possibly TRBD2 on 5 matching bases. The CDR3 is 15 residues long. The germline V gene encodes CDR1 MDHEN and CDR2 SYDVKM. V was pared by 2 bases and J by 0 bases, with 8 bases between. The CDR3 spells CASSLVANSYNEQFF. The CDR3 coding sequence is TGTGCCAGCAGTTTAGTAGCGAACTCCTACAATGAGCAGTTCTTC.

V and J are TRBV5-6 and TRBJ2-2; D is unclear. Germline V gives CDR1 SGHDT, CDR2 YYEEEE. The CDR3 loop spans 15 amino acids. V gave up 0 bases and J gave up 4 bases, with 10 bases separating them. The DNA of the CDR3 is TGTGCCAGCAGCTTGGGCGACTCGGGCACCGGGGAGCTGTTTTTT. Translating gives CASSLGDSGTGELFF.

CDR3 amino acids: CASSERGDAYGYTF. The DNA of the CDR3 is TGTGCCAGCAGTGAACGGGGGGATGCATATGGCTACACCTTC. The J gene is TRBJ1-2, the V gene TRBV25-1; tentative D call: TRBD1 (5 bases). The CDR3 length is 14 residues. From germline, CDR1 is MGHDK and CDR2 SYGVNS. V gave up 2 bases and J gave up 5 bases, with 12 bases separating them.

V usage is TRBV15 and J usage is TRBJ2-7, with 8 bases that match TRBD2. CDR3 size: 14 residues. Germline loops: CDR1 LNHNV, CDR2 YYDKDF (reference sequence). The J segment lost 5 bases and the V segment lost 1 base, leaving 4 bases of the junction unmatched. The CDR3 nucleotides are TGTGCCACCAGCAGAGGCGGGGGGCCGGACGAGCAGTACTTC. Translation gives CATSRGGGPDEQYF.

This sequence joins TRBV19 and TRBJ2-7, with a possible D match to TRBD2 (6 bases). The CDR3 extends over 16 amino acids. The V and J ends lost 5 bases and 2 bases respectively, with 19 bases between them. Germline V gene data show CDR1 as LNHDA and CDR2 as SQIVND (reference sequence). CDR3 region: CASSPPRGRNPYEQYF. The CDR3 bases are TGTGCCAGTAGTCCTCCACGTGGGAGGAACCCCTACGAGCAGTACTTC. The full variable domain, with the rest looked up from reference TRBV19 and TRBJ2-7, is DGGITQSPKYLFRKEGQNVTLSCEQNLNHDAMYWYRQDPGQGLRLIYYSQIVNDFQKGDIAEGYSVSREKKESFPLTVTSAQKNPTAFYLCASSPPRGRNPYEQYFGPGTRLTVT.

The chain links TRBV11-2 to TRBJ2-7, with D unclear. V was cut by 2 bases and J by 2 bases, with 7 bases left in between. The germline V gene encodes CDR1 SGHAT and CDR2 FQNNGV. The CDR3 spans 13 residues. The CDR3 DNA reads as TGTGCCAGCAGCTTAACCTTAACCTACGAGCAGTACTTC. Encoded protein: CASSLTLTYEQYF.

The gene calls are TRBV27 and TRBJ2-7; 9 nucleotides match TRBD1. The CDR3 is 14 residues long. The ends lost 6 bases at V and 5 bases at J; junction bases unmatched: 8. CDR1 and CDR2 (germline): MNHEY, SMNVEV (reference sequence). CDR3 protein: CASRGQGPTHEQYF. DNA of the CDR3: TGTGCCAGCAGGGGACAGGGTCCGACCCACGAGCAGTACTTC.